The clone carrying this T cell receptor (beta chain) occurred many times. What it binds is unknown. The sample belongs to a study of regulatory T cells in long-lasting Graves disease. Looking at the study overall: Antithyroid drug exposure in newly diagnosed Graves' patients had lasted under 3 months.

Trimming cost V 3 bases and J 5 bases, with 13 bases left between them. CDR3 length equals 14 residues. Germline V CDR1 and CDR2: LNHDA, SQIVND (reference sequence). Both iRepertoire HTBI primers and Arm-PCR of CDR3 regions were used to build the TCR beta libraries. TCRdb re-called the multiplex PCR reads through MiXCR, storing one row per CDR3 protein. This sample has approximately 230,000 distinct CDR3 sequences; approximately 20% occur once, and the top ten carry roughly a fifth. Notes on the study in general: Newly diagnosed patients had higher TCR diversity than persistent Graves' patients did.

As to time point: newly diagnosed GD, antithyroid drugs for less than 3 months. RNA isolated from PBMCs was used to make the TCR library. EDTA tubes held Nine milliliters of peripheral blood from each patient. This sequence joins TRBV19 and TRBJ2-5; possible D gene TRBD1, 5 bases. The source is a female donor with Graves disease. The sample here was peripheral blood mononuclear cells (PBMCs), taken at new diagnosis, from a patient treated with antithyroid drugs. CDR3 DNA sequence: TGTGCCAGTAGTATCCAGGGTCGGGTCGAGACCCAGTACTTC. The encoded protein is CASSIQGRVETQYF.